This T cell receptor beta chain was recorded in a study of shared clonotypes between healthy human individuals. Execution of the assay was at deep level. Tens of thousands of T cell genomes (approximately 300 ng DNA) went into each PBMC replicate. Here immunoSEQ multiplex PCR was the method, and the copy in TCRdb shows in-frame clones only, minus some. This sample carries under 600,000 clones, 60% to 80% of them seen once, and the ten largest clones take 12%. With respect to this clone: Its specificity is unknown.

V lost 4 bases to trimming and J lost 2 bases, with 16 bases between them. Germline-derived CDR1 and CDR2 are SGHRS and YFSETQ. CDR3 length: 15 amino acids. General study points: Represented diversity (both genetic and exposure-history) was limited by the small number of donors. Among donors, clonotype sharing was expected to be affected by sequencing depth.

The sample comprised PBMCs. The chain employs TRBV5-1 and TRBJ2-7; D is undetermined. This sequence was found in a woman between 40 and 55 years old in good health. Some clones in this sample may be carry-over from other donors' samples. The CDR3 loop is CASSPVARSAYEQYF. The CDR3 nucleotides read TGCGCCAGCAGCCCGGTAGCCCGCTCAGCCTACGAGCAGTACTTC.